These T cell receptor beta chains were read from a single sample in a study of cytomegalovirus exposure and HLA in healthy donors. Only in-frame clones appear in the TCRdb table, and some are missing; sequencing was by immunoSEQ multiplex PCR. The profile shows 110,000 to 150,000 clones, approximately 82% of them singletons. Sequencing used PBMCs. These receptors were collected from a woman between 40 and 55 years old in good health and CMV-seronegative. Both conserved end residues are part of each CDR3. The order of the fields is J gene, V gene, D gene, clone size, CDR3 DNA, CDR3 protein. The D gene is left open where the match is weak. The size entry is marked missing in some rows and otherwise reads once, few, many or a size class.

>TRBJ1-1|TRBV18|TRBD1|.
TGTGCCAGCTCACGAACAGGGGGGGCTTTCTTT
CASSRTGGAFF
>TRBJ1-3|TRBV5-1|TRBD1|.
TGCGCCAGCAGCTTGGAGGCGACAGGGGGCTCGGGAAACACCATATATTTT
CASSLEATGGSGNTIYF
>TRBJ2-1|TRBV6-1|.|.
TGTGCCAGCAGTGAAGTTCCACCCGCGAGCTCCTACAATGAGCAGTTCTTC
CASSEVPPASSYNEQFF
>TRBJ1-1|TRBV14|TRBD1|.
TGTGCCAGCAGCCAACTCGATAAGGGGGCAGGAGCTTTCTTT
CASSQLDKGAGAFF
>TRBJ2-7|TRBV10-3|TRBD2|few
TGTGCCATCAGTGAGTCGATCGGGGCGGGAGAGTACGAGCAGTACTTC
CAISESIGAGEYEQYF
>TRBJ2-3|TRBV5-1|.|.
TGCGCCAGCAGCTTGGGTGGGGAGGATACGCAGTATTTT
CASSLGGEDTQYF
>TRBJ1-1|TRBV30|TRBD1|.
TGTGCCTGGAGTGTACTGCGGACAGGGCGCACTGAAGCTTTCTTT
CAWSVLRTGRTEAFF
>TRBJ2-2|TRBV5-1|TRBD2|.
TGCGCCAGCAGCCGGACTAGCGGTAACGGGGAGCTGTTTTTT
CASSRTSGNGELFF
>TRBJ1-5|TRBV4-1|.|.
TGCGCCAGCAGCCAAATGACAGATAATCAGCCCCAGCATTTT
CASSQMTDNQPQHF
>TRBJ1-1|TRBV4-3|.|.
TGCGCCAGCAGCCAAGGGACAGTTTACACTGAAGCTTTCTTT
CASSQGTVYTEAFF
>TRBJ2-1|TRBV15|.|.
TGTGCCACCAGCAGGGCGGTAGGTTCCTCGTTTAATGAGCAGTTCTTC
CATSRAVGSSFNEQFF
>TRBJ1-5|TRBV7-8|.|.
TGTGCCAGCAGCTTACGGTCAAGATATAGCAATCAGCCCCAGCATTTT
CASSLRSRYSNQPQHF
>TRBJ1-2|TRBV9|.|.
TGTGCCAGCAGCGTGAGTGGACAGACATGGAGCTACACCTTC
CASSVSGQTWSYTF
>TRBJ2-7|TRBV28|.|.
TGTGCCAGCAGCCCAGACTACGAGCAGTACTTC
CASSPDYEQYF
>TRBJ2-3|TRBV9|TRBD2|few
TGTGCCAGCAGCGGACTAGCGGCCCTCGCCGATACGCAGTATTTT
CASSGLAALADTQYF
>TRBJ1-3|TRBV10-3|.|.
TGTGCCATCAGTGACGTCGGGGGGACGGTTGCAAACACCATATATTTT
CAISDVGGTVANTIYF
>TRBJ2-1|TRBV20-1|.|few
TGCAGTACAGCGGTGTCCAATGAGCAGTTCTTC
CSTAVSNEQFF
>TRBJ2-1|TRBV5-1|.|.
TGCGCCAGCAGCTTCTCGACTGACTACAATGAGCAGTTCTTC
CASSFSTDYNEQFF
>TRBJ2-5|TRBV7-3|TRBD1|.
TGTGCCAGCAGCAAACAGGGGGCGTATGAGACCCAGTACTTC
CASSKQGAYETQYF
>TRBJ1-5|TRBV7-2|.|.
TGTGCCAGCAGCACAGCTCAGGGGTTAAATCAGCCCCAGCATTTT
CASSTAQGLNQPQHF
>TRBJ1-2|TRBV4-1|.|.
TGCGCCAGCAGCCAAGGGGGGGTCGACGGAAGCGGCTACACCTTC
CASSQGGVDGSGYTF
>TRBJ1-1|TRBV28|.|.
TGTGCCAGCAGTACATCCTCCCAGGGAGGGAGGGTTTGGGCTTTCTTT
CASSTSSQGGRVWAFF
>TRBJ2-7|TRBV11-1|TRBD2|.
TGTGCCAGCAGCTCGACTAGCGGGGGGTATGGAGAGCAGTACTTC
CASSSTSGGYGEQYF